The TCR beta chain described here comes from a study of Ad26.COV2.S vaccination and SARS-CoV-2 variants (dated by TCRdb to the early 2020s). Study-wide context: Vaccine-arm donors came from COV1001, a multicentre, randomized, double-blind, placebo-controlled phase I-IIa trial of Ad26.COV2.S in healthy adults. Ad26.COV2.S was administered intramuscularly at 5 x 10^10 or 1 x 10^11 viral particles, either as a single shot or as two shots given 56 days apart. Sequencing of the TCRbeta repertoire served to evaluate the specificity and breadth of SARS-CoV-2-reactive T cell receptors following Ad26.COV2.S vaccination. The TCR-sequenced set comprised around 30 samples: around 20 Ad26.COV2.S vaccine recipients, 5 placebo recipients and 8 SARS-CoV-2 convalescent individuals. Trial participants were randomized into five groups of five: low-dose or high-dose Ad26.COV2.S given once or twice, or placebo on both occasions. Investigators remained blinded to trial group allocation during experiments and outcome assessment. What the study reported, not specific to this receptor: After vaccination, spike-specific CD8+ and CD4+ T cell responses were reported to show substantial breadth. The authors noted that the TCR breadth and depth analyses may have underestimated total T cell responses. Ad26.COV2.S recipients had higher spike-specific TCR breadth than placebo recipients (P = 0.0014). Comparable non-spike TCR breadth was observed between vaccine and placebo recipients, consistent with only spike being contained in the vaccine. Comparing responses between vaccine doses or regimens was not something the study was powered to do.

TCRbeta CDR3 regions were sequenced with the immunoSEQ Assay. After extraction, genomic DNA underwent amplification by bias-controlled multiplex PCR, followed by high-throughput sequencing. Regarding the original processing steps: To quantify the absolute abundance of every unique TCRbeta CDR3 region, sequences were collapsed and filtered. Usable DNA was measured by amplifying reference genes present in all nucleated cells, and TCRbeta template counts were normalized to that usable DNA to estimate T cell fraction. Repertoire TCRs were annotated as SARS-CoV-2-specific when V gene, CDR3 amino acid sequence and J gene were exactly matched to a known reactive TCR set. The reference SARS-CoV-2 TCR set was derived from MIRA and filtered for enrichment in COVID-19-positive ImmuneCODE repertoires, a step that removed public or cross-reactive TCRs. Drawing on the MIRA antigens, annotated TCRs were analysed further at the level of specific ORF or position within ORF. Depth was the summed frequency of annotated unique rearrangements, while breadth was defined as annotated unique rearrangements over total unique productive rearrangements. Two-sided Wilcoxon rank-sum tests were used to compare TCR breadth between groups. The source is immuneACCESS, and TCRdb retained only in-frame sequences with V and J called. Part of the clones is not carried over; for the studies checked, unresolved V genes explain less than half of this, and the remainder is unexplained. Clonal size and the V and J genes are those of that table, whereas D and trimming came from the DNA. Here the sample has 200,000 to 250,000 clones; roughly 90% occur a single time. The ten largest make up 9.5% to 12% of the sample.

According to the study, the label for this sample's treatment or condition signals: some 20 received Ad26.COV2.S at low or high dose, single or two shots; about 5 received placebo; per-sample allocation not given. Repertoires of vaccine and placebo recipients were sequenced from samples taken on day 63 after the first injection. Between 29 July and 7 August 2020, Cohort 1b enrolled about two dozen adults aged 18-55 years at one site in Boston, USA. Ad26.COV2.S was a replication-incompetent adenovirus type 26 vector that expressed a prefusion-stabilized SARS-CoV-2 spike protein derived from the original Wuhan strain. About this clone: Its specific antigen is unknown. Within one base of it there is no much larger clone, and no base qualities were kept.

The sequence came from a person aged 18-65 years who received the Ad26.COV2.S COVID-19 vaccine or a placebo. The starting material was peripheral blood, obtained in a trial of Ad26.COV2.S vaccine versus placebo.

CDR3 loop: CASSPTSGSTGYNEQFF. In nucleotide form, the sequence is TGTGCCAGCAGCCCGACTAGCGGGAGTACGGGATACAATGAGCAGTTCTTC. The chain employs TRBV6-4 and TRBJ2-1; 12 bases in between match TRBD2. CDR1 and CDR2 (MRHNA, SNTAGT) derive from the germline V gene. There are 17 amino acids in the CDR3, from cysteine to phenylalanine inclusive. The DNA shown is the 51-base CDR3, in frame from base 1. Compared with germline, V lacks 6 bases and J lacks 4 bases; bases without a gene match: 10.